The clone carrying this T cell receptor (beta chain) was picked up a small number of times. Its antigen is unidentified. These data are taken from a study of vaccination and CD4 T cells after COVID-19. Turning to the study itself: Overlapping peptides covering the spike proteins of SARS-CoV-2, HCoV-NL63, HCoV-OC43 and HCoV-229E were added to stimulate cells.

CD4+ T cells that had been cultured provided DNA sequenced with the Oncomine TCR Beta short-read assay. It was from cultured CD4+ T cells that genomic DNA was extracted. TCRdb re-derived calls from the PCR reads in MiXCR, one entry per CDR3 protein. The repertoire holds some 7,000 distinct CDR3 sequences, 30% to 45% seen once, with about 22% in the top ten. From germline, CDR1 is MNHNS and CDR2 SASEGT. Trimming stripped 8 bases from V and 7 bases from J, with 11 bases between. The CDR3 loop spans 11 amino acids. As for treatment: approximately nine-day PBMC culture with coronavirus spike peptide pools or control peptides (ViraFEST assay). Unexposed donor CD4+ T cells predated the COVID-19 pandemic, collected 2011-2018.

The sequence was obtained from a human donor in good health. Input material: CD4+ T cells from blood, cultured in vitro. The genes are TRBV6-1 and TRBJ1-1; D not resolved. The CDR3 DNA reads as TGTGCCAGCTTAGGGTTCGGTGAAGCTTTCTTT. It specifies CASLGFGEAFF.